The 13 T cell receptor beta chains below all came from one sample that was sequenced in a study of blood T cells in healthy people across ages. For the second PCR, which ran for 7 to 11 cycles, a sample-barcoded 5' primer and a J-beta primer mix were used. TCRdb re-called the 5' RACE reads through MiXCR, storing one row per CDR3 protein. The sample consists of 800,000 or so distinct CDR3 sequences, approximately 25% of them appearing once. These data were also reused for a study on T cells of mothers and their children.

Sequenced: blood. The receptors stem from a boy under 18 in good health.

The rearrangement joins TRBV7-9 to TRBJ2-5; 8 bases are shared with TRBD2. The J call is in doubt because the DNA end fits TRBJ2-1 better. The V gene's germline CDR1 is SEHNR and CDR2 FQNEAQ (reference sequence). The CDR3 has 14 residues. DNA for the CDR3: TGTGCCAGCGGGAGAGCGGGAGAGGCTATTGAGCAGTTCTTC. This gives the protein CASGRAGEAIEQFF.

The chain joins TRBV18 to TRBJ1-4, with D unclear. CDR1 KGHSH and CDR2 LQKENI come from the germline V gene. The CDR3 has 15 amino acids. V gave up 4 bases and J gave up 7 bases, with 16 bases separating them. The CDR3 DNA sequence: TGTGCCAGCTCACTGGGTCAGAAGGTCAGTGAAAAACTGTTTTTT. Protein product: CASSLGQKVSEKLFF.

This rearrangement joins TRBV6-5 to TRBJ2-7, with TRBD1 matching 8 bases. Germline V lookup: CDR1 MNHEY, CDR2 SVGAGI. This CDR3 is built from 14 residues. The junction had 2 bases not matched to a gene; V was cut back by 0 bases and J by 4 bases. CDR3: CASSYSDRVYEQYF. In nucleotides, the CDR3 is TGTGCCAGCAGTTACTCGGACAGGGTTTACGAGCAGTACTTC.

CDR3 bases: TGCGCCAGCAGCTTGGAAGTAGGGGCTTTAAACACTGAAGCTTTCTTT. This codes for CASSLEVGALNTEAFF. V gene TRBV5-1 combines with J gene TRBJ1-1, with TRBD1 as a possible D gene (5 bases). The CDR3 is made up of 16 amino acids. V shed 0 bases and J shed 2 bases, with 14 bases lying between them. CDR1 is SGHRS, CDR2 YFSETQ, per germline.

This clonotype was detected only a few times. This chain links TRBV5-6 with TRBJ1-1; 9 bases line up with TRBD1. The V segment lost 4 bases and the J segment 0 bases; nucleotides outside the gene matches: 4. The CDR3 extends over 15 amino acids. Germline V gene data show CDR1 as SGHDT and CDR2 as YYEEEE. The CDR3 DNA is TGTGCCAGCAGCGGCGGACAGGGGATGAACACTGAAGCTTTCTTT. This encodes CASSGGQGMNTEAFF.

This sequence joins TRBV18 and TRBJ1-2, with 7 bases fitting TRBD1. Germline-derived CDR1 and CDR2 are KGHSH and LQKENI. V trimming: 0 bases; J trimming: 4 bases; junction bases outside the gene matches: 11. The CDR3 is made up of 17 amino acids. CDR3 bases: TGTGCCAGCTCACCACCTAATACGGCAGGGGGGTCCTATGGCTACACCTTC. Translating gives CASSPPNTAGGSYGYTF.

This clonotype turned up a few times. The chain is built from TRBV20-1 and TRBJ2-7; 9 bases map to TRBD2. Germline V gives CDR1 DFQATT, CDR2 SNEGSKA (reference sequence). The CDR3 spans 17 residues. Trimming removed 1 base from V and 4 bases from J; junction bases left unmatched: 14. Written as DNA, the CDR3 is TGCAGTGCTAGAGCCCGGCGACTAGCGGACGGGTATTACGAGCAGTACTTC. Residues: CSARARRLADGYYEQYF.

V gene TRBV6-2 or TRBV6-3 combines with J gene TRBJ2-4; D is perhaps TRBD1 (6 bases). Trimming cost V 6 bases and J 6 bases, with 18 bases left between them. Germline CDR1 reads MNHEY; CDR2 reads SVGEGT. This CDR3 contains 15 residues. CDR3 protein: CASSPLRGTINIQYF. CDR3 nucleotides: TGTGCCAGCAGCCCTCTGAGGGGGACCATAAACATTCAGTACTTC.

This clonotype came up a few times. This CDR3 is CASSVAGAAEQYF. CDR3 sequence (DNA): TGTGCCAGCAGCGTGGCAGGGGCGGCCGAGCAGTACTTC. This chain uses TRBV7-6 with TRBJ2-7, with D perhaps matching TRBD1 (6 bases). V was cut by 5 bases and J by 6 bases, with 14 bases left in between. Germline V lookup: CDR1 SGHVS, CDR2 FNYEAQ. The CDR3 spans 13 residues.

The V call is TRBV28, the J call TRBJ2-5; TRBD2 aligns across 7 bases. J was trimmed by 2 bases and V by 6 bases; bases with no gene match: 6. The CDR3 runs to 14 residues. The germline CDR1 and CDR2 sequences are MDHEN and SYDVKM. The CDR3 nucleotides are TGTGCCAGCAGGGAAGCGGGAAATCAAGAGACCCAGTACTTC. This sequence encodes CASREAGNQETQYF.

The genes are TRBV12-3 or TRBV12-4 and TRBJ2-3; 7 nucleotides align to TRBD1. After removal of 11 bases from V and 2 bases from J, the junction contained 7 bases not matched to a gene. This CDR3 is 13 amino acids long. The CDR3 spells CACAGTVTDTQYF. The CDR3 DNA reads as TGTGCCTGCGCCGGGACAGTCACAGATACGCAGTATTTT.

The chain is built from TRBV4-2 and TRBJ1-5; tentatively, D is TRBD1 (5 bases). V was shortened by 1 base and J by 3 bases, with 10 bases between the two germline ends. This CDR3 region has 15 residues. Germline-derived CDR1 and CDR2 are LGHNA and YNFKEQ. Here the CDR3 reads CASSQGAGSNQPQHF. DNA of the CDR3: TGTGCCAGCAGCCAAGGTGCAGGGTCCAATCAGCCCCAGCATTTT.

This chain uses TRBV29-1 with TRBJ1-3; TRBD1 aligns across 9 bases. The CDR3 totals 14 residues. Losses at the gene ends were 6 bases for V and 4 bases for J; bases not matched to a gene: 7. Germline CDR1 SQVTM, CDR2 ANQGSEA. CDR3 nucleotide sequence: TGCAGCGTCCCCGGGACAGGGAACGGAAACACCATATATTTT. This translates into CSVPGTGNGNTIYF.